The 3 T cell receptor beta chains in this list originate from one sample, sequenced in a study of regulatory dendritic cells for organ transplantation (dated 2017 in TCRdb). Libraries were made using the immunoSEQ multiplex PCR assay. TCRdb's version of the immuneACCESS table is confined to in-frame rearrangements and falls short of the full clone set. An unresolved V gene accounts for under half of the shortfall where checked; the remainder is of unknown origin. The sample contains about 34,000 clones, 85% to 90% of them found a single time. The ten largest clones take up over 0.06% of the sample. Sequenced input: naive CD4+ T cells from blood. In the paper's terms, the cell subset or site label means: CD45RA+ naive T cells. The receptors stem from a human donor in good health.

V usage is TRBV6-5 and J usage is TRBJ2-3; no definite D call. V lost 6 bases, J lost 1 base, and 2 bases lay in between. This CDR3 comprises 11 residues. CDR1 is MNHEY, CDR2 SVGAGI, per germline. The CDR3 region is CASRRTDTQYF. CDR3 bases: TGTGCCAGCAGACGCACAGATACGCAGTATTTT.

This clone has a handful of counts. CDR3 sequence (DNA): TGTGCCAGCACCGAACAGACCAGGGAGGGTGAAGCTTTCTTT. It specifies CASTEQTREGEAFF. This chain links TRBV2 with TRBJ1-1, with a possible D match to TRBD1 (5 bases). The germline gives CDR1 SNHLY, CDR2 FYNNEI. V gave up 7 bases and J gave up 7 bases, with 19 bases separating them. CDR3 size: 14 residues.

This clone has only a few counts. This chain connects TRBV9 to TRBJ1-5; D is perhaps TRBD1 (6 bases). Per the germline V gene, CDR1 is SGDLS and CDR2 is YYNGEE. This CDR3 comprises 14 residues. Trimming stripped 4 bases from V and 2 bases from J, with 10 bases between. This CDR3 is CASSRGAGNQPQHF. The DNA for the CDR3 is TGTGCCAGCAGCAGGGGGGCTGGCAATCAGCCCCAGCATTTT. Together with reference TRBV9 and TRBJ1-5, the CDR3 gives the full variable domain: DSGVTQTPKHLITATGQRVTLRCSPRSGDLSVYWYQQSLDQGLQFLIQYYNGEERAKGNILERFSAQQFPDLHSELNLSSLELGDSALYFCASSRGAGNQPQHFGDGTRLSIL.